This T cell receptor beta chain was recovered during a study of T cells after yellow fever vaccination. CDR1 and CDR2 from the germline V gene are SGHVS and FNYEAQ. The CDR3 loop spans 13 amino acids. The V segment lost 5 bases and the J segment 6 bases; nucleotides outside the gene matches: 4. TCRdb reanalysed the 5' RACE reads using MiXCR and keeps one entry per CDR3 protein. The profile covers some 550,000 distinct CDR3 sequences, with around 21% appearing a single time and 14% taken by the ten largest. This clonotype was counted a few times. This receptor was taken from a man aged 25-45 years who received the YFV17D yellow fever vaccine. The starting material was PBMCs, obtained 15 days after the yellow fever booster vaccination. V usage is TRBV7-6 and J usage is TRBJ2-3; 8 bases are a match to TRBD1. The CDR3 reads CASSAYRGDTQYF. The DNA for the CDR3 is TGTGCCAGCAGCGCCTACAGGGGGGATACGCAGTATTTT.